Listed below are T cell receptor beta chains from one sample, sequenced in a study of T cells in Graves' hyperthyroidism and ophthalmopathy. TCRdb analysed the multiplex PCR reads with MiXCR anew, one entry per CDR3 protein. The table includes about 560,000 distinct CDR3 sequences, about a sixth detected once. The sequenced sample was blood. Source of these receptors: a woman in her twenties or thirties with Graves' hyperthyroidism. Each CDR3 is given with its conserved first and last residue. D genes are given only for firm matches. Rows may omit the clone size; those that give it use once, few, many or a size class.

j_call clone_size v_call d_call cdr3_length cdr3_nt cdr3_aa
TRBJ1-4 . TRBV4-1 . 15 TGTGCCAGCAGCCAAGTATCGGGAAGAGATGAAAAACTGTTTTTT CASSQVSGRDEKLFF
TRBJ2-7 . TRBV6-1 TRBD2 15 TGTGCCAGCAACCCGGGACTAGGGGGGTGGATTGCGCAGTACTTC CASNPGLGGWIAQYF
TRBJ2-1 once TRBV5-1 TRBD2 17 TGCGCCAGCAGCGGCGGACTAGCGGCCGACTCCTACAATGAGCAGTTCTTC CASSGGLAADSYNEQFF
TRBJ1-5 many TRBV18 . 15 TGTGCCAGCTCACCATCATGGGACGAGAGGCAGCCCCAGCATTTT CASSPSWDERQPQHF
TRBJ2-3 many TRBV30 TRBD1 15 TGTGCCTCACGTTCCGGTCAGGGGGCCAGAGATACGCAGTATTTT CASRSGQGARDTQYF
TRBJ2-5 . TRBV5-6 TRBD2 15 TGTGCCAGCAGCAGTCTAGCGGGAGGTTTCGAGACCCAGTACTTC CASSSLAGGFETQYF
TRBJ1-2 many TRBV5-1 . 14 TGCGCCAGCAGCTTGTCAGGCAGTAACTATGGCTACACCTTC CASSLSGSNYGYTF
TRBJ2-1 many TRBV27 . 18 TGTGCCAGCAGTTCCAATCCCCAAGCGTCGAGCTCCTACAATGAGCAGTTCTTC CASSSNPQASSSYNEQFF
TRBJ2-1 many TRBV6-5 . 19 TGTGCCAGCAGTTACTCGAAGGTTGGGGCGGCCCGGTCCTACAATGAGCAGTTCTTC CASSYSKVGAARSYNEQFF
TRBJ2-1 few TRBV9 . 16 TGTGCCAGCAGCCGTCGACTAGGAGGCACGGTAAATGAGCAGTTCTTC CASSRRLGGTVNEQFF
TRBJ2-7 many TRBV11-2 . 15 TGTGCCAGCAGCTTAGGAGACAGGTATGACTACGAGCAGTACTTC CASSLGDRYDYEQYF
TRBJ1-5 . TRBV6-1 . 15 TGTGCCAGCAGTCAAGACCCAAATAGCAATCAGCCCCAGCATTTT CASSQDPNSNQPQHF
TRBJ2-1 many TRBV2 . 16 TGTGCCAGCAGTGGGGGCCTGGCCCTGTCCTACAATGAGCAGTTCTTC CASSGGLALSYNEQFF
TRBJ2-1 . TRBV6-2/TRBV6-3 TRBD2 15 TGTGCCAGCAGTGGGGCTAGCGGGAAATACAATGAGCAGTTCTTC CASSGASGKYNEQFF
TRBJ1-6 . TRBV12-3/TRBV12-4 . 16 TGTGCCAGCAGTTTAGTAGTTAGCTCCTATAATTCACCCCTCCACTTT CASSLVVSSYNSPLHF
TRBJ1-5 many TRBV19 TRBD1 17 TGTGCCAGTAGTGCCAACAGGGGAGGTTGGCGCAATCAGCCCCAGCATTTT CASSANRGGWRNQPQHF
TRBJ1-2 . TRBV12-3/TRBV12-4 . 12 TGTGCCAGCAGTTCACAGGGTTATGGCTACACCTTC CASSSQGYGYTF
TRBJ2-1 few TRBV11-1 TRBD2 16 TGTGCCAGCAGCTACCTAGCGGGGAGAAACTACAATGAGCAGTTCTTC CASSYLAGRNYNEQFF
TRBJ2-1 . TRBV20-1 TRBD2 18 TGCAGTGCTAGGTTTCTAGCGGGAGGGCGAAGCTCCTACAATGAGCAGTTCTTC CSARFLAGGRSSYNEQFF
TRBJ2-7 many TRBV5-1 . 15 TGCGCCAGCAGCTTGGTAGGAGGGTCCAGGCACGAGCAGTACTTC CASSLVGGSRHEQYF
TRBJ1-6 . TRBV10-1 TRBD1 12 TGCGCCAGACAGGACAGGCCGCCACCCCTCCACTTT CARQDRPPPLHF
TRBJ2-1 once TRBV7-6 TRBD2 14 TGTGCCAGCAGCTTTGGTAGCGGGGCAAGGGAGCAGTTCTTC CASSFGSGAREQFF
TRBJ2-1 many TRBV11-2 TRBD2 15 TGTGCCAGCAGCTTAGCTAGCGGTCGGCTCGGTGAGCAGTTCTTC CASSLASGRLGEQFF
TRBJ2-7 . TRBV20-1 TRBD2 16 TGCAGTGCTAGAGATTCCGGACTAGCGGGAGGGTTAGAGCAGTACTTC CSARDSGLAGGLEQYF
TRBJ1-2 many TRBV27 . 14 TGTGCCAGCAGTTTACTTCCGATTCGAGCTGGCTACACCTTC CASSLLPIRAGYTF
TRBJ2-3 . TRBV5-1 . 16 TGCGCCAGCAGCTTGTATGAAGGGGTTAGCACAGATACGCAGTATTTT CASSLYEGVSTDTQYF
TRBJ2-2 . TRBV27 . 17 TGTGCCAGCAGCCCTTCACCCGGGATGACGAACACCGGGGAGCTGTTTTTT CASSPSPGMTNTGELFF
TRBJ2-7 many TRBV6-6 TRBD2 16 TGTGCCAGCAGTTACGGACTAGCGGGAAAATCCTACGAGCAGTACTTC CASSYGLAGKSYEQYF
TRBJ1-5 . TRBV30 . 13 TGTGCCTGGAGATCAGGGGCCAATCAGCCCCAGCATTTT CAWRSGANQPQHF
TRBJ2-1 many TRBV20-1 . 12 TGCAGTGCCCCCGAGGGAGGCAATGAGCAGTTCTTC CSAPEGGNEQFF
TRBJ2-7 many TRBV30 . 12 TGTGCCTGGAGTGTACAAGCCTACGAGCAGTACTTC CAWSVQAYEQYF
TRBJ2-1 many TRBV20-1 . 12 TGCAGTGCAACCGAGGGCGCAACTGAGCAGTTCTTC CSATEGATEQFF
TRBJ2-7 many TRBV12-3/TRBV12-4 . 13 TGTGCCAGCAGTTTCAGTGTCGCCTACGAGCAGTACTTC CASSFSVAYEQYF
TRBJ2-3 many TRBV5-6 TRBD2 16 TGTGCCAGCAACAGACGAGCGGGAGTTAGCACAGATACGCAGTATTTT CASNRRAGVSTDTQYF
TRBJ2-3 few TRBV4-1 TRBD2 15 TGCGCCAGCAGCCAAGAGCGGGAGGGCCTGAATACGCAGTATTTT CASSQEREGLNTQYF
TRBJ1-5 . TRBV19 TRBD1 16 TGTGCCAGTAGTTCCCCCCGACAGGGGCCCAATCAGCCCCAGCATTTT CASSSPRQGPNQPQHF
TRBJ1-2 many TRBV5-1 . 16 TGCGCCAGCAGCTTGGCCCTCAGGGATACTAACTATGGCTACACCTTC CASSLALRDTNYGYTF
TRBJ2-3 . TRBV20-1 . 15 TGCAGTGCTAGAGATCCAGGCAGGGCAGGGGATACGCAGTATTTT CSARDPGRAGDTQYF